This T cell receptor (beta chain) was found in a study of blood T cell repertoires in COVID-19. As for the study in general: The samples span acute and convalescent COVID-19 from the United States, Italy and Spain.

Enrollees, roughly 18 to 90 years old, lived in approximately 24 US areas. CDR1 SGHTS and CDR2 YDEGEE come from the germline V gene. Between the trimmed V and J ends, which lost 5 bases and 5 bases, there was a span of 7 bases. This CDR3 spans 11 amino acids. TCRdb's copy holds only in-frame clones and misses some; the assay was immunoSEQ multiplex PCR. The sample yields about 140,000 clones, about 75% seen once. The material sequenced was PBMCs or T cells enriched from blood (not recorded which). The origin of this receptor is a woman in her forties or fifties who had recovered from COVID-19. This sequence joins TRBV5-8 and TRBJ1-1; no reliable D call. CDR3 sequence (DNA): TGTGCCAGCAGGGAGTTGACTGAAGCTTTCTTT. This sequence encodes CASRELTEAFF. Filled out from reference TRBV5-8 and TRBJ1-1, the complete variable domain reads EAGVTQSPTHLIKTRGQQATLRCSPISGHTSVYWYQQALGLGLQFLLWYDEGEERNRGNFPPRFSGRQFPNYSSELNVNALELEDSALYLCASRELTEAFFGQGTRLTVV.